Listed below are T cell receptor beta chains from one sample, sequenced in a study of T cells in tumors after PD-1 blockade. TCRdb's copy holds only in-frame clones and misses some; the assay was immunoSEQ multiplex PCR. The sample holds fewer than 25,000 clones, roughly four fifths seen once. Material: PBMCs, obtained after anti-PD-1 treatment. These receptors originate from a human donor with basal cell carcinoma. Each CDR3 is given with its conserved first and last residue. D genes are given only for firm matches. Only some rows state a clone size, as once, few, many or a class for expanded clones.

j_call: TRBJ1-4; v_call: TRBV18; d_call: -; clone_size: -; cdr3_aa: CASSRSRGYDEKLFF; cdr3_nt: TGTGCCAGCTCACGATCCAGGGGATATGATGAAAAACTGTTTTTT
j_call: TRBJ1-1; v_call: TRBV19; d_call: -; clone_size: -; cdr3_aa: CASSITWGGDTEAFF; cdr3_nt: TGTGCCAGTAGTATAACCTGGGGGGGGGACACTGAAGCTTTCTTT
j_call: TRBJ1-1; v_call: TRBV11-3; d_call: TRBD1; clone_size: -; cdr3_aa: CASSPTTGVNTEAFF; cdr3_nt: TGTGCCAGCAGCCCCACCACAGGGGTGAACACTGAAGCTTTCTTT
j_call: TRBJ2-7; v_call: TRBV5-4; d_call: -; clone_size: -; cdr3_aa: CASSLGTAHEQYF; cdr3_nt: TGTGCCAGCAGCTTGGGGACAGCGCACGAGCAGTACTTC
j_call: TRBJ2-5; v_call: TRBV5-5; d_call: -; clone_size: -; cdr3_aa: CASSFWSETQYF; cdr3_nt: TGTGCCAGCAGCTTTTGGTCGGAGACCCAGTACTTC
j_call: TRBJ1-6; v_call: TRBV3-1/TRBV3-2; d_call: -; clone_size: -; cdr3_aa: CASSHAVGTASNSPLHF; cdr3_nt: TGTGCCAGCAGCCACGCCGTGGGGACCGCTTCTAATTCACCCCTCCACTTT
j_call: TRBJ1-1; v_call: TRBV29-1; d_call: -; clone_size: -; cdr3_aa: CSVERAGKLNTEAFF; cdr3_nt: TGCAGCGTTGAGAGGGCAGGGAAGTTAAACACTGAAGCTTTCTTT
j_call: TRBJ2-3; v_call: TRBV30; d_call: -; clone_size: -; cdr3_aa: CAWTPRSVGDTQYF; cdr3_nt: TGTGCCTGGACGCCGAGATCCGTTGGGGATACGCAGTATTTT
j_call: TRBJ2-5; v_call: TRBV6-6; d_call: TRBD2; clone_size: -; cdr3_aa: CASSRGTSETQYF; cdr3_nt: TGTGCCAGCAGCCGCGGGACTAGTGAGACCCAGTACTTC
j_call: TRBJ1-1; v_call: TRBV27; d_call: -; clone_size: -; cdr3_aa: CASSLDSMNTEAFF; cdr3_nt: TGTGCCAGCAGTTTAGACAGCATGAACACTGAAGCTTTCTTT
j_call: TRBJ2-3; v_call: TRBV20-1; d_call: -; clone_size: -; cdr3_aa: CSASSPDTQYF; cdr3_nt: TGCAGTGCTAGCTCGCCAGATACGCAGTATTTT
j_call: TRBJ2-7; v_call: TRBV28; d_call: -; clone_size: -; cdr3_aa: CASSLFGGPDYEQYF; cdr3_nt: TGTGCCAGCAGTTTATTTGGAGGTCCGGACTACGAGCAGTACTTC
j_call: TRBJ2-7; v_call: TRBV10-1; d_call: TRBD2; clone_size: -; cdr3_aa: CASSEHASGGAIHEQYF; cdr3_nt: TGCGCCAGCAGTGAGCACGCTAGCGGGGGGGCTATTCACGAGCAGTACTTC
j_call: TRBJ1-1; v_call: TRBV5-1; d_call: -; clone_size: -; cdr3_aa: CASSLVGAGNTEAFF; cdr3_nt: TGCGCCAGCAGCTTGGTGGGGGCAGGGAACACTGAAGCTTTCTTT
j_call: TRBJ2-7; v_call: TRBV6-6; d_call: TRBD2; clone_size: -; cdr3_aa: CASSYPTSGGDYEQYF; cdr3_nt: TGTGCCAGCAGTTACCCGACTAGCGGGGGCGACTACGAGCAGTACTTC
j_call: TRBJ2-3; v_call: TRBV18; d_call: -; clone_size: -; cdr3_aa: CASSPGQTDTQYF; cdr3_nt: TGTGCCAGCTCACCCGGACAGACAGATACGCAGTATTTT
j_call: TRBJ2-2; v_call: TRBV18; d_call: -; clone_size: -; cdr3_aa: CASSPDRGLVNTGELFF; cdr3_nt: TGTGCCAGCTCCCCCGATCGGGGCTTGGTGAACACCGGGGAGCTGTTTTTT
j_call: TRBJ1-3; v_call: TRBV6-2/TRBV6-3; d_call: TRBD1; clone_size: -; cdr3_aa: CASSQGQGPGNTIYF; cdr3_nt: TGTGCCAGCAGTCAGGGACAGGGCCCTGGAAACACCATATATTTT
j_call: TRBJ2-7; v_call: TRBV6-5; d_call: -; clone_size: -; cdr3_aa: CASSFTGILYEQYF; cdr3_nt: TGTGCCAGCAGTTTTACAGGGATCCTCTACGAGCAGTACTTC
j_call: TRBJ2-1; v_call: TRBV6-5; d_call: TRBD2; clone_size: -; cdr3_aa: CASRAGGYNEQFF; cdr3_nt: TGTGCCAGTCGAGCGGGGGGCTACAATGAGCAGTTCTTC
j_call: TRBJ2-1; v_call: TRBV7-3; d_call: TRBD2; clone_size: -; cdr3_aa: CASSLKLAGINEQFF; cdr3_nt: TGTGCCAGCAGCTTAAAGTTAGCGGGGATCAATGAGCAGTTCTTC
j_call: TRBJ1-6; v_call: TRBV21-1; d_call: -; clone_size: -; cdr3_aa: CASSKRDLTPLHF; cdr3_nt: TGTGCCAGCAGCAAAAGGGACCTTACTCCCCTCCACTTT
j_call: TRBJ1-4; v_call: TRBV7-2; d_call: TRBD1; clone_size: -; cdr3_aa: CASSLESWGTGKKLFF; cdr3_nt: TGTGCCAGCAGCTTAGAGAGTTGGGGGACAGGGAAAAAACTGTTTTTT
j_call: TRBJ2-1; v_call: TRBV13; d_call: -; clone_size: -; cdr3_aa: CASGTLGNEQFF; cdr3_nt: TGTGCCAGCGGGACCTTAGGGAATGAGCAGTTCTTC
j_call: TRBJ1-2; v_call: TRBV5-4; d_call: -; clone_size: -; cdr3_aa: CASSAEDRANYGYTF; cdr3_nt: TGTGCCAGCAGCGCGGAAGACAGAGCTAACTATGGCTACACCTTC
j_call: TRBJ2-3; v_call: TRBV5-1; d_call: TRBD1; clone_size: -; cdr3_aa: CASSPTGGSTQYF; cdr3_nt: TGCGCCAGCAGCCCAACAGGGGGGAGTACGCAGTATTTT
j_call: TRBJ2-2; v_call: TRBV7-9; d_call: -; clone_size: -; cdr3_aa: CASSSRRRNTGELFF; cdr3_nt: TGTGCCAGCAGCTCCAGACGGAGGAACACCGGGGAGCTGTTTTTT
j_call: TRBJ2-1; v_call: TRBV3-1/TRBV3-2; d_call: TRBD2; clone_size: -; cdr3_aa: CASSPIAGGSYNEQFF; cdr3_nt: TGTGCCAGCAGCCCCATAGCGGGGGGGTCCTACAATGAGCAGTTCTTC
j_call: TRBJ2-7; v_call: TRBV15; d_call: TRBD2; clone_size: -; cdr3_aa: CATSRGTSGGVYEQYF; cdr3_nt: TGTGCCACCAGCAGGGGTACTAGCGGGGGTGTCTACGAGCAGTACTTC
j_call: TRBJ1-5; v_call: TRBV18; d_call: TRBD1; clone_size: -; cdr3_aa: CASSPRAGTGENQPQHF; cdr3_nt: TGTGCCAGCTCACCTCGAGCCGGGACAGGGGAAAATCAGCCCCAGCATTTT
j_call: TRBJ2-3; v_call: TRBV27; d_call: TRBD1; clone_size: -; cdr3_aa: CASTDRERTDTQYF; cdr3_nt: TGTGCCAGCACCGACAGGGAACGCACAGATACGCAGTATTTT
j_call: TRBJ2-1; v_call: TRBV9; d_call: -; clone_size: -; cdr3_aa: CASSVRVTDTNEQFF; cdr3_nt: TGTGCCAGCAGCGTCAGGGTAACAGATACTAATGAGCAGTTCTTC
j_call: TRBJ2-1; v_call: TRBV6-6; d_call: TRBD1; clone_size: -; cdr3_aa: CASSYGTVSYNEQFF; cdr3_nt: TGTGCCAGCAGTTACGGGACAGTTTCCTACAATGAGCAGTTCTTC
j_call: TRBJ2-7; v_call: TRBV9; d_call: -; clone_size: -; cdr3_aa: CASSPDMRPYEQYF; cdr3_nt: TGTGCCAGCAGCCCAGATATGAGGCCCTACGAGCAGTACTTC
j_call: TRBJ1-1; v_call: TRBV9; d_call: TRBD1; clone_size: -; cdr3_aa: CASSPWTGAAEAFF; cdr3_nt: TGTGCCAGCAGCCCCTGGACAGGGGCGGCTGAAGCTTTCTTT
j_call: TRBJ1-1; v_call: TRBV20-1; d_call: -; clone_size: -; cdr3_aa: CSAFQNEAFF; cdr3_nt: TGCAGTGCTTTTCAAAATGAAGCTTTCTTT
j_call: TRBJ2-3; v_call: TRBV14; d_call: TRBD2; clone_size: -; cdr3_aa: CASSRGRRLAGTDTQYF; cdr3_nt: TGTGCCAGCAGCCGGGGTCGGAGACTAGCAGGTACAGATACGCAGTATTTT
j_call: TRBJ2-3; v_call: TRBV19; d_call: TRBD2; clone_size: -; cdr3_aa: CASSMERGKDTQYF; cdr3_nt: TGTGCCAGTAGTATGGAGCGGGGGAAAGATACGCAGTATTTT
j_call: TRBJ2-1; v_call: TRBV24-1; d_call: -; clone_size: once; cdr3_aa: CATSDSPGDEQFF; cdr3_nt: TGTGCCACCAGTGATTCCCCAGGGGACGAGCAGTTCTTC
j_call: TRBJ2-7; v_call: TRBV6-5; d_call: -; clone_size: -; cdr3_aa: CASSAGPPLGEQYF; cdr3_nt: TGTGCCAGCAGCGCGGGACCCCCCCTCGGCGAGCAGTACTTC
j_call: TRBJ2-3; v_call: TRBV9; d_call: -; clone_size: -; cdr3_aa: CASSTPTAKDTQYF; cdr3_nt: TGTGCCAGCAGCACACCAACAGCGAAAGATACGCAGTATTTT
j_call: TRBJ2-3; v_call: TRBV5-1; d_call: TRBD2; clone_size: -; cdr3_aa: CASSGGGRTSGVSDTQYF; cdr3_nt: TGCGCCAGCAGCGGGGGGGGCCGGACTAGCGGTGTATCAGATACGCAGTATTTT
j_call: TRBJ2-1; v_call: TRBV9; d_call: -; clone_size: -; cdr3_aa: CASSTTQRSEQFF; cdr3_nt: TGTGCCAGCAGCACAACCCAACGGAGTGAGCAGTTCTTC
j_call: TRBJ2-2; v_call: TRBV6-5; d_call: -; clone_size: -; cdr3_aa: CATTSIGPHGELFF; cdr3_nt: TGTGCCACCACTTCGATAGGACCTCACGGGGAGCTGTTTTTT
j_call: TRBJ1-6; v_call: TRBV6-5; d_call: -; clone_size: -; cdr3_aa: CASSYSREVGTSPLHF; cdr3_nt: TGTGCCAGCAGTTATTCCAGGGAGGTTGGCACTTCACCCCTCCACTTT
j_call: TRBJ2-7; v_call: TRBV6-2/TRBV6-3; d_call: -; clone_size: -; cdr3_aa: CASSYQFGMSYEQYF; cdr3_nt: TGTGCCAGCAGTTACCAATTTGGGATGTCCTACGAGCAGTACTTC
j_call: TRBJ1-2; v_call: TRBV25-1; d_call: -; clone_size: -; cdr3_aa: CASSEIYGYTF; cdr3_nt: TGTGCCAGCAGTGAAATCTATGGCTACACCTTC
j_call: TRBJ2-2; v_call: TRBV5-4; d_call: -; clone_size: -; cdr3_aa: CASSYLKTGELFF; cdr3_nt: TGTGCCAGCAGCTACTTAAAAACCGGGGAGCTGTTTTTT
j_call: TRBJ1-2; v_call: TRBV19; d_call: TRBD1; clone_size: -; cdr3_aa: CASIPDRGHGYTF; cdr3_nt: TGTGCCAGTATCCCGGACAGGGGGCACGGCTACACCTTC
j_call: TRBJ2-7; v_call: TRBV10-3; d_call: -; clone_size: -; cdr3_aa: CAISSAGTEEAYEQYF; cdr3_nt: TGTGCCATCAGCTCCGCCGGGACCGAGGAAGCCTACGAGCAGTACTTC
j_call: TRBJ1-1; v_call: TRBV20-1; d_call: -; clone_size: -; cdr3_aa: CSAGDTEAFF; cdr3_nt: TGCAGTGCCGGAGACACTGAAGCTTTCTTT
j_call: TRBJ2-3; v_call: TRBV19; d_call: -; clone_size: -; cdr3_aa: CASTLDPSTDTQYF; cdr3_nt: TGTGCCAGTACGTTAGACCCTAGCACAGATACGCAGTATTTT
j_call: TRBJ1-2; v_call: TRBV6-1; d_call: TRBD1; clone_size: -; cdr3_aa: CVSSERTGGSYNYGYTF; cdr3_nt: TGTGTCAGCAGTGAAAGGACAGGGGGCTCTTATAACTATGGCTACACCTTC